These 16 T cell receptor beta chains originate from one sample sequenced in a study of identical twins. TCRdb analysed the 5' RACE reads with MiXCR anew, one entry per CDR3 protein. This sample has 1.5 million to 2 million distinct CDR3 sequences; 25% to 35% occur once, and the top ten carry less than 0.35%. The sample consisted of cord blood. The receptors here all came from a newborn girl in good health.

V gene TRBV6-1 combines with J gene TRBJ2-1, with TRBD1 matching 7 bases. Germline V gene sequence: CDR1 MNHNS, CDR2 SASEGT. The CDR3 contains 15 residues. V lost 3 bases, J lost 4 bases, and 6 bases stayed unmatched. The CDR3 loop reads CASSDASGQYNEQFF. CDR3 DNA sequence: TGTGCCAGCAGTGATGCCTCGGGACAGTACAATGAGCAGTTCTTC.

This clonotype has only a few counts. At one of its ends the junction is not consistent with the germline gene, which may arise from a read error. The CDR3 sequence is CASSLAPNTQAFF. In nucleotides, the CDR3 is TGTGCCAGCAGCTTGGCCCCTAACACTCAAGCTTTCTTT. The J gene is TRBJ1-1, the V gene TRBV5-6; unclear D gene. The CDR3 is 13 residues long. Germline V gives CDR1 SGHDT, CDR2 YYEEEE.

The chain joins TRBV29-1 to TRBJ2-5, with TRBD2 as a possible D gene (5 bases). Germline V lookup: CDR1 SQVTM, CDR2 ANQGSEA. The V end lost 1 base, the J end lost 11 bases, and 11 bases lay between the germline ends. This CDR3 region has 11 residues. CDR3: CSVEGGPRQYF. In DNA form, the CDR3 reads TGCAGCGTTGAAGGAGGGCCGCGGCAGTACTTC.

This clonotype has a handful of counts. The chain has TRBV14 and TRBJ2-3, with 8 bases identical to TRBD1. Looked up from germline, CDR1 is SGHDN and CDR2 is FVKESK. Losses at the gene ends were 1 base for V and 9 bases for J; bases not matched to a gene: 6. This CDR3 is built from 14 residues. CDR3 region: CASSQVQGAGTQYF. The DNA of the CDR3 is TGTGCCAGCAGCCAAGTCCAGGGGGCGGGAACGCAGTATTTT.

The chain links TRBV6-5 to TRBJ1-6, with TRBD1 matching 9 bases. V was clipped by 1 base and J by 7 bases; unmatched bases: 5. In germline, CDR1 is MNHEY, CDR2 SVGAGI. The CDR3 spans 16 residues. The CDR3 here is CASSYFVGQGNSPLHF. The CDR3 nucleotides read TGTGCCAGCAGTTACTTCGTTGGACAGGGGAATTCACCCCTCCACTTT.

This clonotype appeared many times. The V call is TRBV7-2, the J call TRBJ2-7; 8 positions match TRBD2. Germline V gene sequence: CDR1 SGHTA, CDR2 FQGNSA. V shed 1 base and J 3 bases; nucleotides not matched to a gene: 5. The CDR3 is made up of 15 amino acids. CDR3 in DNA: TGTGCCAGCAGCTTAGTTACTAGCGGACTCTACGAGCAGTACTTC. Amino acid sequence: CASSLVTSGLYEQYF.

This sequence joins TRBV6-1 and TRBJ1-5; D call uncertain. Trimming removed 7 bases at V and 0 bases at J, with 10 bases between. The length of the CDR3 is 14 residues. Germline CDR1 MNHNS, CDR2 SASEGT. Here the CDR3 reads CASKGRYSNQPQHF. The CDR3 DNA reads as TGTGCCAGCAAGGGCAGGTATAGCAATCAGCCCCAGCATTTT.

This clonotype has ten or more counts. The genes are TRBV3-1 and TRBJ2-1; 10 bases agree with TRBD2. J was trimmed by 4 bases and V by 6 bases; bases with no gene match: 3. Looked up from germline, CDR1 is LGHDT and CDR2 is YNNKEL (reference sequence). The CDR3 is 14 amino acids. The CDR3 DNA reads TGTGCCAGCAGGCTAGCGGGAGTATACAATGAGCAGTTCTTC. It codes for CASRLAGVYNEQFF.

This clonotype was detected a few times. At one of its ends the junction is not consistent with the germline gene, which may arise from a read error. The J gene is TRBJ2-5, the V gene TRBV7-7; 8 bases fit TRBD2. CDR3 length: 17 amino acids. Looked up from germline, CDR1 is SSHAT and CDR2 is FNYEAQ (reference sequence). DNA for the CDR3: TGTGCTAGCAGCTTAGGAGCGGGAGTGACTGGCGGAGAGACCCAGTACTTC. Translation: CASSLGAGVTGGETQYF.

The J gene is TRBJ1-6, the V gene TRBV7-2; weak D call: TRBD1 (5 bases). Trimming removed 3 bases at V and 2 bases at J, with 8 bases between. Per the germline V gene, CDR1 is SGHTA and CDR2 is FQGNSA. The CDR3 is 15 residues long. CDR3 in amino acids: CASSFRDPYNSPLHF. The CDR3 DNA reads as TGTGCCAGCAGCTTCCGGGACCCCTATAATTCACCCCTCCACTTT. Combining the CDR3 with reference TRBV7-2 and TRBJ1-6 gives the whole variable domain GAGVSQSPSNKVTEKGKDVELRCDPISGHTALYWYRQSLGQGLEFLIYFQGNSAPDKSGLPSDRFSAERTGGSVSTLTIQRTQQEDSAVYLCASSFRDPYNSPLHFGNGTRLTVT.

This clonotype has just a few counts. The rearrangement links TRBV7-2 to TRBJ1-5; D is uncertain. Trimming stripped 6 bases from V and 6 bases from J, with 12 bases between. Germline V gives CDR1 SGHTA, CDR2 FQGNSA. This CDR3 spans 13 amino acids. In DNA, the CDR3 is TGTGCCAGCAGAGGCCTTTGGAGTCAGCCCCAGCATTTT. This codes for CASRGLWSQPQHF. Filled out from reference TRBV7-2 and TRBJ1-5, the complete variable domain reads GAGVSQSPSNKVTEKGKDVELRCDPISGHTALYWYRQSLGQGLEFLIYFQGNSAPDKSGLPSDRFSAERTGGSVSTLTIQRTQQEDSAVYLCASRGLWSQPQHFGDGTRLSIL.

The genes are TRBV2 and TRBJ2-5, with TRBD1 identical over 7 bases. CDR1 is SNHLY and CDR2 is FYNNEI in the germline V gene. The CDR3 totals 14 residues. V lost 5 bases, J lost 5 bases, and 8 bases stayed unmatched. For the CDR3, the DNA is TGTGCCAGCAGTCGTACAGGGGACGGGGAGACCCAGTACTTC. Its protein is CASSRTGDGETQYF.

This clonotype was detected only a few times. This chain links TRBV7-8 with TRBJ2-3; D is unresolved. The germline V gene has CDR1 SGHVS and CDR2 FQNEAQ. V dropped 5 bases and J dropped 10 bases, with 13 bases sitting between them. CDR3 length equals 12 residues. In DNA form, the CDR3 reads TGTGCCAGCAGCCCTTTCGGGTACTCGCAGTATTTT. Translated: CASSPFGYSQYF. The entire variable domain, with the rest obtained from reference TRBV7-8 and TRBJ2-3, is as follows: GAGVSQSPRYKVAKRGQDVALRCDPISGHVSLFWYQQALGQGPEFLTYFQNEAQLDKSGLPSDRFFAERPEGSVSTLKIQRTQQEDSAVYLCASSPFGYSQYFGPGTRLTVL.

In its sample, this clonotype was seen a few times. This rearrangement joins TRBV20-1 to TRBJ1-5; D gene ambiguous. V was cut by 0 bases and J by 0 bases, with 12 bases left in between. The CDR3 spans 16 residues. CDR1 is DFQATT and CDR2 is SNEGSKA in the germline V gene (reference sequence). In DNA, the CDR3 is TGCAGTGCTAGAGATCAGGTTAAGTTTAGCAATCAGCCCCAGCATTTT. Protein sequence: CSARDQVKFSNQPQHF.

The CDR3 loop reads CASSLRGGRGLGYNEQYF. Here the CDR3 DNA reads TGTGCCAGCAGCTTAAGGGGCGGGAGGGGGCTAGGCTACAATGAGCAGTACTTC. The chain links TRBV7-2 to TRBJ2-7; TRBD2 matches at 9 bases. Germline assignment: CDR1 SGHTA and CDR2 FQGNSA. CDR3 size: 18 residues. The V gene end was trimmed by 2 bases and the J gene end by 7 bases; junction bases not matched to a gene: 18.

A few counts support this clonotype. The V gene is TRBV25-1, the J gene TRBJ2-3; TRBD2 aligns across 10 bases. J lost 2 bases, V lost 7 bases, and 6 bases had no gene match. Germline loops: CDR1 MGHDK, CDR2 SYGVNS. The CDR3 is 15 residues long. CDR3 DNA: TGTGCCAGCACGACTAGCGGGCCCTTCACAGATACGCAGTATTTT. Its protein product is CASTTSGPFTDTQYF.